This entry lists 32 T cell receptor beta chains sequenced from one sample in a study of human T cells and chemical hapten exposure. Via MiXCR, TCRdb re-called the RACE reads, giving one row per CDR3 protein. Of some 89,000 distinct CDR3 sequences in the sample, roughly 27% were seen once. Time point specified: patch test 3, about 24 weeks after DPC sensitization. Regarding treatment: therapeutic diphenylcyclopropenone sensitization with weekly scalp DPC. The input for sequencing was whole blood, taken in connection with sensitization to the hapten diphenylcyclopropenone (DPC). These receptor sequences come from a man between 40 and 49 years old with alopecia areata. Some clones in this sample may be carry-over from other donors' samples.

The chain couples TRBV29-1 to TRBJ1-1; 11 bases align to TRBD1. Germline-derived CDR1 and CDR2 are SQVTM and ANQGSEA. This CDR3 contains 15 residues. J gave up 2 bases and V 4 bases, and 6 bases lay outside the gene matches. The CDR3 is CSVVPGTGGNTEAFF. The CDR3 DNA reads as TGCAGCGTTGTACCCGGGACAGGGGGAAACACTGAAGCTTTCTTT.

The chain has TRBV7-3 and TRBJ1-3, with D maybe TRBD1 (5 bases). The germline CDR1 and CDR2 sequences are SGHTA and FQGTGA. V gave up 4 bases and J gave up 11 bases, with 15 bases separating them. The CDR3 runs 13 residues. The CDR3 sequence is CASSSYPGAAIYF. As DNA, the CDR3 is TGTGCCAGCAGCTCATACCCCGGGGCCGCCATATATTTT.

The chain links TRBV7-9 to TRBJ2-1; no reliable D call. This CDR3 has 13 residues. V lost 5 bases and J lost 4, with 9 bases in between. Germline CDR1 reads SEHNR; CDR2 reads FQNEAQ (reference sequence). The CDR3 DNA follows: TGTGCCAGCAGCCGACCCGATTACAATGAGCAGTTCTTC. It is translated as CASSRPDYNEQFF.

The chain has TRBV7-3 and TRBJ2-1, with 8 bases lining up with TRBD2. The CDR3 spans 13 residues. CDR1 and CDR2 from the germline V gene are SGHTA and FQGTGA. V gave up 6 bases and J gave up 8 bases; unmatched junction bases: 6. CDR3 sequence reads: CASSGTGGHEQFF. For the CDR3, the DNA is TGTGCCAGCAGTGGGACGGGGGGGCATGAGCAGTTCTTC. The variable domain in full, completed from reference TRBV7-3 and TRBJ2-1, reads GAGVSQTPSNKVTEKGKYVELRCDPISGHTALYWYRQSLGQGPEFLIYFQGTGAADDSGLPNDRFFAVRPEGSVSTLKIQRTERGDSAVYLCASSGTGGHEQFFGPGTRLTVL.

This clonotype came up a few times. The chain is built from TRBV4-2 and TRBJ2-2, with 7 bases fitting TRBD2. The CDR3 contains 16 residues. In germline, CDR1 is LGHNA, CDR2 YNFKEQ. Trimming took 5 bases from V and 8 from J; bases not matched to a gene: 14. CDR3 nucleotide sequence: TGTGCCAGCAGCAGAGTGTCAGGGAGGGGTGAAGGGGAGCTGTTTTTT. Translated, it gives CASSRVSGRGEGELFF.

This clonotype was counted only a few times. The chain combines TRBV4-1 with TRBJ1-4; D remains unclear. The germline V and J ends were trimmed by 3 bases and 8 bases, with 10 bases remaining between them. Germline CDR1 reads MGHRA; CDR2 reads YSYEKL. The CDR3 spans 13 residues. The CDR3 region has the DNA TGCGCCAGCAGCCACATCGCACGAGAAAAACTGTTTTTT. Amino acid sequence: CASSHIAREKLFF.

The chain couples TRBV27 to TRBJ2-3; the D is unclear. CDR3 length: 14 residues. Looked up from germline, CDR1 is MNHEY and CDR2 is SMNVEV (reference sequence). Trimming stripped 5 bases from V and 4 bases from J, with 13 bases between. CDR3 nucleotides: TGTGCCAGCAGTATTCTAAAGGGCGCAGATACGCAGTATTTT. Its protein is CASSILKGADTQYF.

The chain employs TRBV29-1 and TRBJ2-1; D call uncertain. Germline V gene data show CDR1 as SQVTM and CDR2 as ANQGSEA. The CDR3 has 13 amino acids. Trimming took 5 bases from V and 5 from J, leaving 13 bases between them. CDR3 nucleotides: TGCAGCGTTTGTGACTTAGGTAACAATGAGCAGTTCTTC. It translates to CSVCDLGNNEQFF.

In DNA, the CDR3 is TGTGCCAGTAGTATTAGCGGGACTAGCGAATACTCCTACAATGAGCAGTTCTTC. Its translation: CASSISGTSEYSYNEQFF. The chain links TRBV19 to TRBJ2-1; the match to TRBD2 covers 10 bases. Germline-derived CDR1 and CDR2 are LNHDA and SQIVND (reference sequence). J lost 0 bases, V lost 3 bases, and 8 bases had no gene match. The CDR3 has 18 residues.

The chain combines TRBV15 with TRBJ2-5, with TRBD1 matching over 7 bases. This CDR3 has 16 amino acids. Germline V CDR1 and CDR2: LNHNV, YYDKDF (reference sequence). Losses at the gene ends were 5 bases for V and 1 base for J; bases not matched to a gene: 10. The CDR3 region is CATSGMGTAAQETQYF. The CDR3, as DNA: TGTGCCACCAGCGGGATGGGGACAGCCGCCCAAGAGACCCAGTACTTC.

The rearrangement uses TRBV24-1 and TRBJ1-2, with TRBD1 matching 7 bases. Germline CDR1 KGHDR, CDR2 SFDVKD. V shed 6 bases, J shed 4 bases, and the junction held 7 bases outside the gene matches. This CDR3 region has 14 residues. DNA of the CDR3: TGTGCCACCAGTAACCGGGACAGCTCCTATGGCTACACCTTC. As protein: CATSNRDSSYGYTF.

Only a few counts were recorded for this clonotype. V is TRBV6-1 and J is TRBJ2-3, with D perhaps TRBD1 or TRBD2 (5 bases each). V was trimmed by 7 bases and J by 1 base, leaving 9 bases between them. Per the germline V gene, CDR1 is MNHNS and CDR2 is SASEGT. The CDR3 loop spans 13 amino acids. As DNA, the CDR3 is TGTGCCAGCACGCTGGGGGGCACAGATACGCAGTATTTT. This translates into CASTLGGTDTQYF.

This clonotype was seen a handful of times. The chain uses TRBV6-1 and TRBJ2-7; TRBD2 might be the D (6 bases). The V gene's germline CDR1 is MNHNS and CDR2 SASEGT. The CDR3 is 14 residues long. Trimming left V 4 bases short and J 2 bases short, with 12 bases between. In nucleotides, the CDR3 is TGTGCCAGCAGTGCCCGCGGGGACGCCTACGAGCAGTACTTC. Translated, it gives CASSARGDAYEQYF.

This clonotype was recorded a few times. This chain uses TRBV28 with TRBJ2-3; no definite D call. This CDR3 has 17 amino acids. CDR1 is MDHEN and CDR2 is SYDVKM in the germline V gene. The V gene lost 5 bases and the J gene lost 3 bases, with 21 bases spanning the gap. The CDR3 nucleotides are TGTGCCAGCAGTCCACGGGCGGAGACGGCGACAACAGATACGCAGTATTTT. This sequence encodes CASSPRAETATTDTQYF. The full variable domain, rest sourced from reference TRBV28 and TRBJ2-3, is DVKVTQSSRYLVKRTGEKVFLECVQDMDHENMFWYRQDPGLGLRLIYFSYDVKMKEKGDIPEGYSVSREKKERFSLILESASTNQTSMYLCASSPRAETATTDTQYFGPGTRLTVL.

The chain couples TRBV7-2 to TRBJ1-1; the D is unclear. The CDR3 consists of 15 residues. CDR1 and CDR2 (germline): SGHTA, FQGNSA. V lost 0 bases and J 0 bases, leaving 8 bases between the germline ends. The CDR3 sequence: CASSLANRLNTEAFF. The CDR3, as DNA: TGTGCCAGCAGCTTAGCGAACAGATTGAACACTGAAGCTTTCTTT.

V gene TRBV20-1 combines with J gene TRBJ2-3; 7 nucleotides match TRBD1. The CDR3 has 14 amino acids. Trimming took 6 bases from V and 0 from J; bases not matched to a gene: 6. Germline CDR1 and CDR2: DFQATT and SNEGSKA (reference sequence). As DNA, the CDR3 is TGCAGTGCGCCGGACAGGAGGAGCACAGATACGCAGTATTTT. As protein: CSAPDRRSTDTQYF.

This clonotype was seen only a few times. V usage is TRBV6-5 and J usage is TRBJ2-7; TRBD1 agrees at 10 bases. CDR1 is MNHEY, CDR2 SVGAGI, per germline. CDR3 length: 15 amino acids. J was trimmed by 4 bases and V by 6 bases; bases with no gene match: 9. CDR3 nucleotide sequence: TGTGCCAGCAGCGAAGGGACAGGGGATCTGTACGAGCAGTACTTC. As protein: CASSEGTGDLYEQYF.

This clonotype was counted only a few times. The chain has TRBV28 and TRBJ2-7; D is unclear. CDR3 size: 15 residues. Germline V lookup: CDR1 MDHEN, CDR2 SYDVKM. V shed 7 bases and J shed 2 bases, with 18 bases lying between them. DNA of the CDR3: TGTGCCAGCACCAAACCCCTTGGGCTAGCCTACGAGCAGTACTTC. This encodes CASTKPLGLAYEQYF.

The CDR3 region is CSARDGASGRGDAYEQYF. In DNA, the CDR3 is TGCAGTGCTAGAGATGGGGCTAGCGGGAGAGGGGATGCGTACGAGCAGTACTTC. This chain joins TRBV20-1 and TRBJ2-7; 10 nucleotides agree with TRBD2. The germline V gene has CDR1 DFQATT and CDR2 SNEGSKA (reference sequence). Trimming took 0 bases from V and 4 from J; bases not matched to a gene: 15. This CDR3 spans 18 amino acids.

The V call is TRBV2, the J call TRBJ1-5, with D possibly TRBD1 on 5 matching bases. The V end lost 3 bases, the J end lost 12 bases, and 12 bases lay between the germline ends. CDR3 length: 12 residues. Germline CDR1 and CDR2: SNHLY and FYNNEI. The chain's CDR3 is CASSDLEGLQHF. For the CDR3, the DNA is TGTGCCAGCAGTGATTTGGAGGGGCTCCAGCATTTT.

This clonotype was seen a handful of times. The chain combines TRBV9 with TRBJ1-5; D call uncertain. The CDR3 runs 14 residues. V was cut by 3 bases and J by 0 bases, with 7 bases left in between. From germline, CDR1 is SGDLS and CDR2 YYNGEE. The CDR3 coding sequence is TGTGCCAGCAGCGGGGCGTATAGCAATCAGCCCCAGCATTTT. Protein sequence: CASSGAYSNQPQHF.

The rearrangement links TRBV4-1 to TRBJ1-3, with D uncertain. Germline lookup yields CDR1 MGHRA and CDR2 YSYEKL. Trimming removed 4 bases at V and 3 bases at J, with 10 bases between. The CDR3 is 14 amino acids. Here the CDR3 reads CASSLEGGGNTIYF. The CDR3 nucleotides are TGCGCCAGCAGCCTTGAGGGTGGTGGAAACACCATATATTTT.

V is TRBV5-1 and J is TRBJ2-5, with TRBD1 identical over 7 bases. The V gene end was trimmed by 4 bases and the J gene end by 4 bases; junction bases not matched to a gene: 10. The germline V gene encodes CDR1 SGHRS and CDR2 YFSETQ. The CDR3 runs 15 residues. The CDR3 coding sequence is TGCGCCAGCAGCACTTGGACAGGTCGGGGAGAGACCCAGTACTTC. Its protein is CASSTWTGRGETQYF.

This rearrangement joins TRBV6-5 to TRBJ2-6, with D hard to call. CDR1 is MNHEY and CDR2 is SVGAGI in the germline V gene. The CDR3 runs to 13 residues. The V gene lost 7 bases and the J gene lost 0 bases, with 4 bases spanning the gap. The CDR3 spells CASKGSGANVLTF. The CDR3 DNA reads TGTGCCAGCAAAGGCTCTGGGGCCAACGTCCTGACTTTC.

The chain joins TRBV6-2 or TRBV6-3 to TRBJ2-1, with 8 bases fitting TRBD2. Germline values: CDR1 MNHEY, CDR2 SVGEGT. V lost 5 bases, J lost 10 bases, and 7 bases stayed unmatched. The CDR3 loop spans 13 amino acids. Here the CDR3 DNA reads TGTGCCAGCAGTGACGGGGGCGGGGGGGAGCAGTTCTTC. Encoded protein: CASSDGGGGEQFF.

This rearrangement joins TRBV28 to TRBJ2-7, with 8 bases identical to TRBD2. The CDR3 runs to 15 residues. CDR1 MDHEN and CDR2 SYDVKM come from the germline V gene. Germline trimming cut 2 bases from V and 4 bases from J; bases unmatched to any gene: 7. CDR3 bases: TGTGCCAGCAGTTTAGGGGCTAGCGGGCGTTACGAGCAGTACTTC. This translates into CASSLGASGRYEQYF.

This clonotype was observed at least ten times. The chain is built from TRBV9 and TRBJ2-7, with D possibly matching TRBD2 (5 bases). The CDR3 has 12 residues. In germline, CDR1 is SGDLS, CDR2 YYNGEE. V lost 4 bases and J lost 7, with 12 bases in between. The chain's CDR3 is CASSPGEGEQYF. CDR3 in DNA: TGTGCCAGCAGCCCCGGTGAGGGAGAGCAGTACTTC. Combining the CDR3 with reference TRBV9 and TRBJ2-7 gives the whole variable domain DSGVTQTPKHLITATGQRVTLRCSPRSGDLSVYWYQQSLDQGLQFLIQYYNGEERAKGNILERFSAQQFPDLHSELNLSSLELGDSALYFCASSPGEGEQYFGPGTRLTVT.

The chain has TRBV7-8 and TRBJ2-4; 8 bases fit TRBD1. CDR1 SGHVS and CDR2 FQNEAQ come from the germline V gene. The junction had 9 bases not matched to a gene; V was cut back by 5 bases and J by 6 bases. This CDR3 is 15 amino acids long. This chain's CDR3 is CASSPRYGQGNIQYF. The CDR3 DNA is TGTGCCAGCAGCCCCCGCTACGGACAGGGAAACATTCAGTACTTC. Using reference TRBV7-8 and TRBJ2-4 for the parts outside the CDR3, the full variable domain is GAGVSQSPRYKVAKRGQDVALRCDPISGHVSLFWYQQALGQGPEFLTYFQNEAQLDKSGLPSDRFFAERPEGSVSTLKIQRTQQEDSAVYLCASSPRYGQGNIQYFGAGTRLSVL.

J is TRBJ2-7 and V is TRBV27; 8 bases are shared with TRBD2. Germline CDR1 is MNHEY and CDR2 is SMNVEV (reference sequence). The CDR3 is 15 residues long. Germline trimming cut 2 bases from V and 2 bases from J; bases unmatched to any gene: 5. The CDR3 protein is CASSLGGLGTYEQYF. In nucleotides, the CDR3 is TGTGCCAGCAGTTTAGGGGGACTAGGGACCTACGAGCAGTACTTC.

This clonotype appeared a few times. This rearrangement joins TRBV20-1 to TRBJ2-4; D remains ambiguous. The CDR3 loop spans 16 amino acids. Trimming took off 2 bases at V and 8 bases at J, with 22 bases between the two ends. Germline V gives CDR1 DFQATT, CDR2 SNEGSKA (reference sequence). CDR3 amino acids: CSARSQSQGRGDIQYF. The CDR3 DNA is TGCAGTGCTAGATCCCAATCGCAAGGTCGAGGAGACATTCAGTACTTC.

The chain joins TRBV20-1 to TRBJ1-1; D remains ambiguous. V dropped 3 bases and J dropped 0 bases, with 5 bases sitting between them. CDR1 DFQATT and CDR2 SNEGSKA come from the germline V gene (reference sequence). The length of the CDR3 is 12 residues. Here the CDR3 reads CSARKMNTEAFF. The CDR3 DNA sequence: TGCAGTGCTAGGAAAATGAACACTGAAGCTTTCTTT.

V gene TRBV19 combines with J gene TRBJ1-4; D ambiguous. Germline CDR1 is LNHDA and CDR2 is SQIVND (reference sequence). V was cut by 5 bases and J by 4 bases, with 14 bases left in between. This CDR3 region has 15 residues. CDR3 amino acids: CASSARRALNEKLFF. CDR3 DNA: TGTGCCAGTAGTGCGCGCCGGGCTCTTAATGAAAAACTGTTTTTT. Combining the CDR3 with reference TRBV19 and TRBJ1-4 gives the whole variable domain DGGITQSPKYLFRKEGQNVTLSCEQNLNHDAMYWYRQDPGQGLRLIYYSQIVNDFQKGDIAEGYSVSREKKESFPLTVTSAQKNPTAFYLCASSARRALNEKLFFGSGTQLSVL.